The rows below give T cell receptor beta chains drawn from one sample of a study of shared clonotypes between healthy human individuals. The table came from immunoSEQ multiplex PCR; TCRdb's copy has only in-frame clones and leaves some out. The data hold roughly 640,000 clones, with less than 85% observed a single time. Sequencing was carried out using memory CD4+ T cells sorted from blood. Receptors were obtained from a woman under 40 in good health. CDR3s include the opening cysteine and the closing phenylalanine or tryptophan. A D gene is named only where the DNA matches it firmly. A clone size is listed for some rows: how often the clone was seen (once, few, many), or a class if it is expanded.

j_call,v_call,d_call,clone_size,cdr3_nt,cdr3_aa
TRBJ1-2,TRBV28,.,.,TGTGCCAGCAGTTCGTCAGTTAACTATGGCTACACCTTC,CASSSSVNYGYTF
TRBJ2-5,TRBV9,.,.,TGTGCCAGCAGCGTAGGCAGGGGACAAGAGACCCAGTACTTC,CASSVGRGQETQYF
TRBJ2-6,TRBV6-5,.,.,TGTGCCAGCAGTTCCGCGGCTGCTGGGGCCAACGTCCTGACTTTC,CASSSAAAGANVLTF
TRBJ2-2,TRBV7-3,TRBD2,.,TGTGCCAGCAGCTTAATGGGTAGCGGGAGTCCCGGGGAGCTGTTTTTT,CASSLMGSGSPGELFF
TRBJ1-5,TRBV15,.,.,TGTGCCACCAGCAGAGACGGGCATCCAGGCGAGCCCCAGCATTTT,CATSRDGHPGEPQHF
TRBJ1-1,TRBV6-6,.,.,TGTGCCAGCAGTTACTCGCGGGGGCACGAAAAAGCTTTCTTT,CASSYSRGHEKAFF
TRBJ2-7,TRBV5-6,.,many,TGTGCCAGCCTCCAGGACGGGGGTTACGAGCAGTACTTC,CASLQDGGYEQYF
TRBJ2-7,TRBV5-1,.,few,TGCGCCAGCAGCCCTAGTCCGGGAGTATCCTACGAGCAGTACTTC,CASSPSPGVSYEQYF
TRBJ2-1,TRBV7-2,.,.,TGTGCCAGCAGCTTAGATGGCATATACAATGAGCAGTTCTTC,CASSLDGIYNEQFF
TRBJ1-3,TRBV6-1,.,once,TGTGCCAGCACTCACCGGACAGACTCTGGAAACACCATATATTTT,CASTHRTDSGNTIYF
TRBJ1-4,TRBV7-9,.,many,TGTGCCAGCAGCCCTGTGGGGGGCTCAACTAATGAAAAACTGTTTTTT,CASSPVGGSTNEKLFF
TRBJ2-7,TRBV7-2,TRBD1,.,TGTGCCAGCAGCCACACAGGGGCGAGCTCCTACGAGCAGTACTTC,CASSHTGASSYEQYF
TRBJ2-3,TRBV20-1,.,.,TGCAGTGCTATAGCTCCAGATACGCAGTATTTT,CSAIAPDTQYF
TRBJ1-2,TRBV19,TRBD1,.,TGTGCCAGTAGTATAGGGACAGGGTGGATGGATGGCTACACCTTC,CASSIGTGWMDGYTF
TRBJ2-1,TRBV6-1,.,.,TGTGCCACCCACCTCTTCCCTCATGAGCAGTTCTTC,CATHLFPHEQFF
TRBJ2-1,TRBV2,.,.,TGTGCCAGCAGCCCCTCTCGGGTAGGGGTAGTGGATGAGCAGTTCTTC,CASSPSRVGVVDEQFF
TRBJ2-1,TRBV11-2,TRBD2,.,TGTGCCAGCAGCTTAGAGGCTAGCGGAGTTTACAATGAGCAGTTCTTC,CASSLEASGVYNEQFF
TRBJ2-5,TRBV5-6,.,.,TGTGCCAGCAGCTTAGGGGGTTTGGAGACCCAGTACTTC,CASSLGGLETQYF
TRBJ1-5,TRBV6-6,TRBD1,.,TGTGCCAGCAGTTACTCAGGACAGGGTGAGAATCAGCCCCAGCATTTT,CASSYSGQGENQPQHF
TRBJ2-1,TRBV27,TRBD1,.,TGTGCCAGCAGACCACTCACAGGGGGCCGGGAGTTCTTC,CASRPLTGGREFF
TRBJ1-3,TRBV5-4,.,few,TGTGCCAGCAGCTTGGGACAAGCGGGAAACACCATATATTTT,CASSLGQAGNTIYF
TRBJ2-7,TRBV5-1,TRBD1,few,TGCGCCAGCAGGGACCCGGGACAGGGGGCAGGTGAACGGTACTTC,CASRDPGQGAGERYF
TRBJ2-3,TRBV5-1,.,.,TGCGCCAGCAGCCCCCTAAGCACAGATACGCAGTATTTT,CASSPLSTDTQYF
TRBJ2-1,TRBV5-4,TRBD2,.,TGTGCCAGCAGCGAAAGAGGCGGGACTAGCGGGAGGAATGAGCAGTTCTTC,CASSERGGTSGRNEQFF
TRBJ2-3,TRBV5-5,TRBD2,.,TGTGCCAGCAGCTTGGGGACTAGCGGGAGTACAGATACGCAGTATTTT,CASSLGTSGSTDTQYF
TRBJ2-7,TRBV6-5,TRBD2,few,TGTGCCAGCAGTCCCTTGACTAGCGGAAAGGACGAGCAGTACTTC,CASSPLTSGKDEQYF